The clone carrying this T cell receptor beta chain has at least ten counts. Its target is not known. Amplified regions were TCR beta CDR3 sequences from RNA transcripts. First-round RT-PCR with HTBI primers amplified the TCR CDR3 region. Via MiXCR, TCRdb re-called the multiplex PCR reads, giving one row per CDR3 protein. The top ten hold more than 7% of the sample, which has around 580,000 distinct CDR3 sequences, about 45% seen once. These data belong to a study of T cells in Graves' hyperthyroidism and ophthalmopathy. Study-wide results and limits: The model predicted ophthalmopathy a median roughly 6.5 months before onset.

With 7 bases removed from V and 4 bases from J, the gap between germline ends came to 7 bases. From germline, CDR1 is LGHDT and CDR2 YNNKEL (reference sequence). This CDR3 spans 11 amino acids. The chain combines TRBV3-1 with TRBJ1-2; D is undetermined. The sequence derives from a woman aged 18-35 years with Graves' hyperthyroidism. Specimen: peripheral blood or thyroid tissue (not recorded which). The CDR3 nucleotides read TGTGCCAGCAAGGGTATCTATGGCTACACCTTC. As protein: CASKGIYGYTF. Combining the CDR3 with reference TRBV3-1 and TRBJ1-2 gives the whole variable domain DTAVSQTPKYLVTQMGNDKSIKCEQNLGHDTMYWYKQDSKKFLKIMFSYNNKELIINETVPNRFSPKSPDKAHLNLHINSLELGDSAVYFCASKGIYGYTFGSGTRLTVV.